This T cell receptor beta chain was obtained from a study of Ad26.COV2.S vaccination and SARS-CoV-2 variants. Treatment specified: some 19 received Ad26.COV2.S at low or high dose, single or two shots; 5 received placebo; per-sample allocation not given. Sample collection was performed on day 63 after the first vaccine or placebo injection. In germline, CDR1 is LGHDT, CDR2 YNNKEL (reference sequence). Trimming shortened V by 5 bases and J by 6 bases, and 13 bases separated the two germline ends. The CDR3 has 13 residues. Sequencing used immunoSEQ multiplex PCR; TCRdb keeps in-frame clones, though not all of them. The sample records under 250,000 clones, 87% being singletons. This clone came up once.

The chain employs TRBV3-1 (or the pseudogene TRBV3-2) and TRBJ1-1; TRBD1 might be the D (5 bases). Sequenced here: peripheral blood, sampled in a trial of Ad26.COV2.S vaccine versus placebo. The TCR comes from a person between 18 and 59 years old who received the Ad26.COV2.S COVID-19 vaccine or a placebo. CDR3 sequence (DNA): TGTGCCAGCAGCTCGACGGGGGACGCTGAAGCTTTCTTT. This gives the protein CASSSTGDAEAFF.